The 20 T cell receptor beta chains in this list originate from one sample, sequenced in a study of early T cells in non-severe SARS-CoV-2 infection. Each CDR3 protein gets one entry after TCRdb re-called the 5' RACE reads with MiXCR. This sample carries tens of thousands of distinct CDR3 sequences, 15% to 20% of them seen once, and the ten largest clones take about 5%. The specimen comprised whole blood, sampled at baseline. The source of these receptors is an adult who was a healthcare worker with PCR-confirmed SARS-CoV-2 infection or an uninfected control (not recorded which).

The rearrangement joins TRBV25-1 to TRBJ2-7, with D hard to call. Trimming removed 5 bases at V and 5 bases at J, with 13 bases between. CDR3 length: 13 residues. Looked up from germline, CDR1 is MGHDK and CDR2 is SYGVNS. The DNA for the CDR3 is TGTGCCAGCAGTCGCCAGGTGACCGACGAGCAGTACTTC. Translated, it gives CASSRQVTDEQYF.

There are a few counts of this clonotype. The chain is built from TRBV11-2 and TRBJ2-7, with D possibly TRBD2 on 7 matching bases. Germline assignment: CDR1 SGHAT and CDR2 FQNNGV. The CDR3 length is 15 residues. Trimming stripped 9 bases from V and 5 bases from J, with 23 bases between. This CDR3 is CASLTRRGGDHEQYF. CDR3 sequence (DNA): TGTGCCAGTTTAACCCGCCGAGGGGGGGACCACGAGCAGTACTTC.

This clonotype was observed a few times. The genes are TRBV4-1 and TRBJ2-1; D possibly corresponds to TRBD1 (6 bases). V lost 1 base and J 5 bases, leaving 18 bases between the germline ends. Per germline, CDR1 MGHRA and CDR2 YSYEKL. The CDR3 covers 17 residues. CDR3 protein: CASSQVVPRGINNEQFF. In DNA, the CDR3 is TGCGCCAGCAGCCAAGTAGTCCCCAGGGGTATCAACAATGAGCAGTTCTTC.

The chain employs TRBV9 and TRBJ2-5; TRBD1 might be the D (6 bases). CDR3 length: 13 residues. The germline V and J ends were trimmed by 7 bases and 1 base, with 11 bases remaining between them. Germline V lookup: CDR1 SGDLS, CDR2 YYNGEE. CDR3 loop: CASCPDSQETQYF. Written as DNA, the CDR3 is TGTGCCAGCTGCCCGGACAGCCAAGAGACCCAGTACTTC.

The chain links TRBV28 to TRBJ2-1; 11 bases line up with TRBD2. The CDR3 totals 15 residues. Trimming removed 5 bases from V and 8 bases from J; junction bases left unmatched: 8. Germline loops: CDR1 MDHEN, CDR2 SYDVKM. CDR3 amino acids: CASSNPGLAVYEQFF. CDR3 sequence (DNA): TGTGCCAGCAGTAACCCGGGACTAGCGGTCTATGAGCAGTTCTTC.

This sequence joins TRBV29-1 and TRBJ2-5; D is undetermined. V was shortened by 6 bases and J by 5 bases, with 10 bases between the two germline ends. Germline CDR1 and CDR2: SQVTM and ANQGSEA. The CDR3 loop spans 11 amino acids. In nucleotides, the CDR3 is TGCAGCGTGTCGTTAACGGAGACCCAGTACTTC. Translating gives CSVSLTETQYF.

The rearrangement joins TRBV7-6 to TRBJ2-1; 10 nucleotides align to TRBD2. The CDR3 totals 16 residues. The germline CDR1 and CDR2 sequences are SGHVS and FNYEAQ. V shed 5 bases and J 4 bases; nucleotides not matched to a gene: 8. The chain's CDR3 is CASSRSGLADYNEQFF. CDR3 bases: TGTGCCAGCAGCCGAAGCGGACTAGCGGATTACAATGAGCAGTTCTTC.

Ten or more counts support this clonotype. This chain joins TRBV7-8 and TRBJ2-1; either TRBD1 or TRBD2 may fit D (6 bases each). Germline V gene data show CDR1 as SGHVS and CDR2 as FQNEAQ. Trimming shortened V by 3 bases and J by 8 bases, and 20 bases separated the two germline ends. This CDR3 is built from 16 residues. In DNA form, the CDR3 reads TGTGCCAGCAGCTTTAGGAGATGGGGGGCTTCCGATGAGCAGTTCTTC. Encoded protein: CASSFRRWGASDEQFF.

This chain uses TRBV28 with TRBJ1-2; D ambiguous. The germline V gene encodes CDR1 MDHEN and CDR2 SYDVKM. Trimming removed 2 bases at V and 6 bases at J, with 10 bases between. The CDR3 totals 13 residues. The CDR3: CASSLPSWDGYTF. CDR3 sequence (DNA): TGTGCCAGCAGTTTACCCTCCTGGGATGGCTACACCTTC.

This clonotype was counted a few times. J is TRBJ2-5 and V is TRBV7-2, with D perhaps matching TRBD2 (7 bases). With 0 bases removed from V and 9 bases from J, the gap between germline ends came to 14 bases. Germline loops: CDR1 SGHTA, CDR2 FQGNSA. This CDR3 region has 14 residues. CDR3 in amino acids: CASSLAGGERAQYF. CDR3 nucleotide sequence: TGTGCCAGCAGCTTAGCAGGGGGGGAACGGGCCCAGTACTTC.

This clonotype was observed a few times. At one boundary the junction diverges from the germline segment, which might be a read error. The rearrangement uses TRBV11-2 and TRBJ1-1; maybe TRBD1 (5 bases). This CDR3 contains 13 residues. Germline V gene data show CDR1 as SGHAT and CDR2 as FQNNGV. CDR3 sequence (DNA): TGTGCCAGCAGCTTAGAGCGACAGAGCCCGACGAAGTTT. Translated: CASSLERQSPTKF. Supplemented by reference TRBV11-2 and TRBJ1-1, the full variable domain reads EAGVAQSPRYKIIEKRQSVAFWCNPISGHATLYWYQQILGQGPKLLIQFQNNGVVDDSQLPKDRFSAERLKGVDSTLKIQPAKLEDSAVYLCASSLERQSPTKFGQGTRLTVV.

V usage is TRBV6-1 and J usage is TRBJ2-7, with TRBD1 identical over 8 bases. Germline-derived CDR1 and CDR2 are MNHNS and SASEGT. Losses at the gene ends were 5 bases for V and 3 bases for J; bases not matched to a gene: 6. There are 14 residues in the CDR3. The CDR3 is CASSWTGQGYEQYF. DNA for the CDR3: TGTGCCAGCAGTTGGACAGGGCAGGGCTACGAGCAGTACTTC.

This clonotype was detected a few times. The rearrangement uses TRBV28 and TRBJ2-7, with 8 positions matching TRBD1. Germline V gene data show CDR1 as MDHEN and CDR2 as SYDVKM. The CDR3 is 13 amino acids. With 2 bases clipped from V and 4 bases from J, the junction kept 1 base outside the gene matches. Here the CDR3 DNA reads TGTGCCAGCAGTTTACAGGGGGCGTACGAGCAGTACTTC. Encoded protein: CASSLQGAYEQYF.

This clonotype occurred many times. The chain uses TRBV18 and TRBJ1-2, with 9 bases aligning to TRBD1. The trim removed 3 bases at V and 4 bases at J, leaving 3 bases unmatched. The CDR3 length is 14 residues. CDR1 is KGHSH, CDR2 LQKENI, per germline. CDR3 region: CASSPGQGTYGYTF. DNA of the CDR3: TGTGCCAGCTCACCGGGACAGGGCACCTATGGCTACACCTTC. Supplemented by reference TRBV18 and TRBJ1-2, the full variable domain reads NAGVMQNPRHLVRRRGQEARLRCSPMKGHSHVYWYRQLPEEGLKFMVYLQKENIIDESGMPKERFSAEFPKEGPSILRIQQVVRGDSAAYFCASSPGQGTYGYTFGSGTRLTVV.

This clonotype has only a few counts. The chain carries TRBV20-1 and TRBJ2-1, with D uncertain. Trimming left V 4 bases short and J 6 bases short, with 10 bases between. The CDR3 extends over 12 amino acids. Germline CDR1 DFQATT, CDR2 SNEGSKA (reference sequence). The CDR3 sequence is CSATGLLNEQFF. CDR3 nucleotides: TGCAGTGCTACTGGGCTACTCAATGAGCAGTTCTTC.

The V gene is TRBV27, the J gene TRBJ2-7; D is unresolved. This CDR3 contains 14 residues. The germline V and J ends were trimmed by 5 bases and 2 bases, with 13 bases remaining between them. The V gene's germline CDR1 is MNHEY and CDR2 SMNVEV (reference sequence). CDR3 sequence reads: CASSEPLTPYEQYF. For the CDR3, the DNA is TGTGCCAGCAGTGAGCCCCTAACGCCCTACGAGCAGTACTTC.

This clonotype was seen more than once but under ten times. The chain links TRBV12-3 or TRBV12-4 to TRBJ1-1; D is unclear. V lost 3 bases, J lost 0 bases, and 5 bases lay in between. This CDR3 has 13 residues. CDR3 residues: CASSFQMNTEAFF. The CDR3 bases are TGTGCCAGCAGTTTCCAGATGAACACTGAAGCTTTCTTT.

There are a few counts of this clonotype. This rearrangement joins TRBV27 to TRBJ1-2; D possibly corresponds to TRBD1 (6 bases). The V and J ends lost 3 bases and 0 bases respectively, with 8 bases between them. There are 14 residues in the CDR3. Germline CDR1 reads MNHEY; CDR2 reads SMNVEV (reference sequence). Written as DNA, the CDR3 is TGTGCCAGCAGTTTGGACAGAGCTAACTATGGCTACACCTTC. Protein: CASSLDRANYGYTF.

V and J are TRBV28 and TRBJ2-3; no clear D. V was cut by 7 bases and J by 4 bases, with 15 bases left in between. The germline CDR1 and CDR2 sequences are MDHEN and SYDVKM. The CDR3 sequence is 14 residues long. The CDR3 loop is CASNLIRVSDTQYF. In nucleotides, the CDR3 is TGTGCCAGCAACTTAATTCGGGTCTCAGATACGCAGTATTTT. Together with reference TRBV28 and TRBJ2-3, the CDR3 gives the full variable domain: DVKVTQSSRYLVKRTGEKVFLECVQDMDHENMFWYRQDPGLGLRLIYFSYDVKMKEKGDIPEGYSVSREKKERFSLILESASTNQTSMYLCASNLIRVSDTQYFGPGTRLTVL.

The CDR3 nucleotides read TGTGCCAGCAGCTTAGTCGGACGATATGAGCAGTTCTTC. Amino acid sequence: CASSLVGRYEQFF. The rearrangement joins TRBV7-2 to TRBJ2-1; no reliable D call. V lost 1 base and J 8 bases, leaving 9 bases between the germline ends. The CDR3 spans 13 residues. Germline values: CDR1 SGHTA, CDR2 FQGNSA.